Listed here is a single TCR beta chain. Per the authors' pipeline: From reference gene primer amplification, estimates of nucleated cell counts were derived. Sequenced by immunoSEQ multiplex PCR; TCRdb stores in-frame clones only, minus some. V and J calls and clone size are given by that table; D and trimming were obtained from the DNA. The table records 200,000 to 300,000 clones, about 89% of them present only once. The record originates from a study of blood T cell repertoires in COVID-19. Looking at the study overall: T cells, B-cell-depleted T cells, or PBMCs supplied cDNA or gDNA.

CDR1 and CDR2 (germline): MNHNY, SVGAGI (reference sequence). Germline trimming cut 2 bases from V and 2 bases from J; bases unmatched to any gene: 6. CDR3 length: 15 amino acids. Sequenced material: peripheral blood. The TCR comes from a woman in her forties who had recovered from COVID-19. This chain connects TRBV6-6 to TRBJ2-7, with 7 positions matching TRBD1. The CDR3 loop is CASSYARQGAYEQYF. CDR3 coding DNA: TGTGCCAGCAGTTACGCCAGACAGGGTGCCTACGAGCAGTACTTC.